These 21 T cell receptor beta chains came from one sample sequenced in a study of Graves' ophthalmopathy and Graves' hyperthyroidism. Researchers took RNA transcripts and amplified TCR beta CDR3 regions from them. After a first-round RT-PCR with HTBI primers, a second-round multiplex PCR was run. TCRdb itself ran the multiplex PCR reads through MiXCR, one entry per CDR3 protein. The sample includes roughly 610,000 distinct CDR3 sequences, approximately 22% of them seen just once. The sequenced sample consisted of peripheral blood. These receptors were taken from a woman in her late teens or twenties with stable Graves' hyperthyroidism. Some clones in this sample may be carry-over from other donors' samples.

This clonotype was counted between two and nine times. The genes are TRBV7-8 and TRBJ2-5; 13 nucleotides match TRBD2. The germline V gene encodes CDR1 SGHVS and CDR2 FQNEAQ. V lost 6 bases to trimming and J lost 3 bases; unmatched junction nucleotides: 4. The CDR3 is made up of 15 amino acids. This CDR3 is CASRPTSGGEETQYF. CDR3 DNA sequence: TGTGCCAGCAGACCAACTAGCGGGGGGGAAGAGACCCAGTACTTC.

In this sample, this clonotype turned up many times. The V call is TRBV6-5, the J call TRBJ1-5; D ambiguous. This CDR3 spans 13 amino acids. Germline V lookup: CDR1 MNHEY, CDR2 SVGAGI. The CDR3 coding sequence is TGTGCGAGTGGGCAGTATAGCAATCAGCCCCAGCATTTT. It specifies CASGQYSNQPQHF.

This clonotype was found a few times. CDR3 coding DNA: TGTGCCAGCAGCTTGGAAGGGACAGAGACCTACGAGCAGTACTTC. It translates to CASSLEGTETYEQYF. The rearrangement links TRBV5-5 to TRBJ2-7, with 7 positions matching TRBD1. This CDR3 has 15 residues. The junction had 5 bases not matched to a gene; V was cut back by 0 bases and J by 2 bases. The germline CDR1 and CDR2 sequences are SGHKS and YYEKEE (reference sequence).

This clonotype has just a few counts. V gene TRBV2 combines with J gene TRBJ2-5; D is ambiguous. Gene TRBJ2-1 matches the end of the DNA better, so the J call may be wrong. Germline V CDR1 and CDR2: SNHLY, FYNNEI. The CDR3 is 11 amino acids. The CDR3 DNA follows: TGTGCCAGCAGGGTGGGGAATGAGCAGTTCTTC. It specifies CASRVGNEQFF.

The CDR3 loop reads CASSPTGQVLSNQPQHF. CDR3 coding DNA: TGTGCCAGCAGCCCTACCGGACAGGTCCTCAGCAATCAGCCCCAGCATTTT. This rearrangement joins TRBV12-3 or TRBV12-4 to TRBJ1-5, with 7 bases aligning to TRBD1. The CDR3 spans 17 residues. V lost 6 bases and J lost 1; bases outside the gene matches: 12.

V gene TRBV27 combines with J gene TRBJ1-4; D not certain. V lost 3 bases to trimming and J lost 3 bases, with 11 bases between them. The CDR3 spans 15 residues. CDR1 and CDR2 from the germline V gene are MNHEY and SMNVEV (reference sequence). This chain's CDR3 is CASSFWPGSNEKLFF. The CDR3 DNA sequence: TGTGCCAGCAGTTTTTGGCCGGGCTCTAATGAAAAACTGTTTTTT. Full variable domain (missing parts from reference TRBV27 and TRBJ1-4): EAQVTQNPRYLITVTGKKLTVTCSQNMNHEYMSWYRQDPGLGLRQIYYSMNVEVTDKGDVPEGYKVSRKEKRNFPLILESPSPNQTSLYFCASSFWPGSNEKLFFGSGTQLSVL.

This clonotype showed up many times. V is TRBV12-3 or TRBV12-4 and J is TRBJ1-5, with TRBD1 matching 7 bases. The CDR3 contains 14 residues. The ends lost 5 bases at V and 7 bases at J; junction bases unmatched: 8. The CDR3: CASSLGTVSQPQHF. In nucleotides, the CDR3 is TGTGCCAGCAGTCTGGGGACAGTCAGCCAGCCCCAGCATTTT.

This clonotype has at least ten counts. The DNA of the CDR3 is TGCAGCGTTGAAAGTCAGGGAGGCGAGCAGTACTTC. Translated: CSVESQGGEQYF. The genes are TRBV29-1 and TRBJ2-7; possible D gene TRBD2, 6 bases. The CDR3 length is 12 residues. Trimming took 2 bases from V and 6 from J, leaving 11 bases between them. The germline V gene encodes CDR1 SQVTM and CDR2 ANQGSEA.

A note on this clonotype: A much larger clone sits a single nucleotide away, making a read error possible. The V call is TRBV4-1, the J call TRBJ1-2, with D hard to call. V lost 0 bases, J lost 3 bases, and 2 bases lay in between. The CDR3 runs to 12 residues. CDR1 MGHRA and CDR2 YSYEKL come from the germline V gene. The CDR3 region is CASSQDHYGYTF. Written as DNA, the CDR3 is TGCGCCAGCAGCCAAGATCACTATGGCTACACCTTC.

This clonotype was seen many times. The V gene is TRBV6-1, the J gene TRBJ2-7, with 7 bases lining up with TRBD1. The trim removed 5 bases at V and 4 bases at J, leaving 11 bases unmatched. Germline V gene sequence: CDR1 MNHNS, CDR2 SASEGT. The CDR3 has 15 amino acids. The CDR3 DNA follows: TGTGCCAGCAGTAGTTACCGGGACAGCTCTTACGAGCAGTACTTC. Its translation is CASSSYRDSSYEQYF.

This clonotype was recorded many times. The chain is built from TRBV12-3 or TRBV12-4 and TRBJ1-5, with 12 bases aligning to TRBD1. V was clipped by 2 bases and J by 7 bases; unmatched bases: 3. The CDR3 spans 15 residues. The CDR3 sequence: CASSLRDRGQQPQHF. The CDR3 nucleotides are TGTGCCAGCAGTTTACGGGACAGGGGGCAACAGCCCCAGCATTTT.

This clonotype was counted many times. The CDR3 region has the DNA TGCGCCAGCAGCTTGGGAGCCGGGACAGGGTTCTACGAGCAGTACTTC. Translation gives CASSLGAGTGFYEQYF. The gene calls are TRBV5-1 and TRBJ2-7; 9 nucleotides agree with TRBD1. This CDR3 contains 16 residues. V trimming: 0 bases; J trimming: 3 bases; junction bases outside the gene matches: 7. Germline CDR1 SGHRS, CDR2 YFSETQ.

A single count supports this clonotype. This sequence joins TRBV6-1 and TRBJ2-5; D not certain. Trimming pared 1 base from V and 6 bases from J, leaving 9 bases between. The CDR3 contains 13 residues. CDR1 and CDR2 from the germline V gene are MNHNS and SASEGT. This CDR3 reads CASSEVIPQTQYF. In DNA form, the CDR3 reads TGTGCCAGCAGTGAAGTGATTCCCCAGACCCAGTACTTC.

In this sample, this clonotype turned up many times. The gene calls are TRBV11-2 and TRBJ2-7; D may be TRBD1 (6 bases). V dropped 2 bases and J dropped 2 bases, with 16 bases sitting between them. This CDR3 is 16 amino acids long. CDR1 SGHAT and CDR2 FQNNGV come from the germline V gene. The CDR3 bases are TGTGCCAGCAGCTTAAGTGACAGGACACACCCCTACGAGCAGTACTTC. Translation gives CASSLSDRTHPYEQYF.

About this clonotype itself: A much larger clone differs from this one at a single base, so this may be a read error. DNA for the CDR3: TGTGCCAGCAGGGACACCTATAGCAATCAGCCCCTGCATTTT. As protein: CASRDTYSNQPLHF. The V and J genes are TRBV28 and TRBJ1-5; a possible D gene is TRBD1 (5 bases). This CDR3 has 14 amino acids. Germline CDR1 and CDR2: MDHEN and SYDVKM.

The sample holds many counts of this clonotype. The chain carries TRBV12-3 or TRBV12-4 and TRBJ2-7, with 9 bases matching TRBD1. There are 16 residues in the CDR3. After removal of 1 base from V and 0 bases from J, the junction contained 4 bases not matched to a gene. The CDR3 here is CASSLGETGGSYEQYF. In DNA form, the CDR3 reads TGTGCCAGCAGTTTAGGGGAGACAGGGGGCTCCTACGAGCAGTACTTC.

This clonotype was picked up many times. The V call is TRBV5-1, the J call TRBJ2-2; TRBD1 matches at 7 bases. CDR1 SGHRS and CDR2 YFSETQ come from the germline V gene. There are 15 residues in the CDR3. V trimming: 4 bases; J trimming: 6 bases; junction bases outside the gene matches: 9. CDR3 coding DNA: TGCGCCAGCAGCCTTGACAGGGTCGGTTCCGGGGAGCTGTTTTTT. Its protein is CASSLDRVGSGELFF.

This clonotype appeared many times. This CDR3 is CASSYAKAGYSNQPQHF. Here the CDR3 DNA reads TGTGCCAGCAGCTACGCGAAAGCAGGATATAGCAATCAGCCCCAGCATTTT. V and J are TRBV6-5 and TRBJ1-5; D is unresolved. The germline V gene encodes CDR1 MNHEY and CDR2 SVGAGI. The germline V and J ends were trimmed by 6 bases and 0 bases, with 18 bases remaining between them. CDR3 size: 17 residues.

This clonotype was recorded at least ten times. J is TRBJ1-6 and V is TRBV6-2 or TRBV6-3, with TRBD1 matching over 7 bases. The CDR3 spans 16 residues. Germline V lookup: CDR1 MNHEY, CDR2 SVGEGT. V was pared by 0 bases and J by 5 bases, with 4 bases of the junction left unmatched. The CDR3 spells CASSYSGQRNNSPLHF. The CDR3 coding sequence is TGTGCCAGCAGTTACTCGGGACAGCGAAATAATTCACCCCTCCACTTT.

This clonotype was seen ten or more times. V and J are TRBV6-1 and TRBJ1-1; D is ambiguous. The CDR3 contains 12 residues. V was clipped by 5 bases and J by 6 bases, with 10 bases between them. Per the germline V gene, CDR1 is MNHNS and CDR2 is SASEGT. This CDR3 reads CASSRPGPEAFF. The CDR3 region has the DNA TGTGCCAGCAGTCGACCAGGTCCTGAAGCTTTCTTT.

This clonotype was found many times. The chain combines TRBV20-1 with TRBJ1-5; weak D call: TRBD1 (6 bases). With 3 bases removed from V and 6 bases from J, the gap between germline ends came to 15 bases. From germline, CDR1 is DFQATT and CDR2 SNEGSKA (reference sequence). CDR3 length: 14 amino acids. CDR3 nucleotides: TGCAGTGCTAGTCCTCAGGGGAGAGGTCAGCCCCAGCATTTT. Amino acid sequence: CSASPQGRGQPQHF.